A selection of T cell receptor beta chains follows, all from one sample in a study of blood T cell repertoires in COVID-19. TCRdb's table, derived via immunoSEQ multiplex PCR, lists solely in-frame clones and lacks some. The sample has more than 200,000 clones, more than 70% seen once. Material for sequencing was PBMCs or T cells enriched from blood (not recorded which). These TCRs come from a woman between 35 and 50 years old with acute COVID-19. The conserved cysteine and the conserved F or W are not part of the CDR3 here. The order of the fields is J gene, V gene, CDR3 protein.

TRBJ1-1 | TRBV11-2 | ASAVGGPEAF
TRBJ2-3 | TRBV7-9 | ASNSGQVISY
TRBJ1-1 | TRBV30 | AWSVYRGAF
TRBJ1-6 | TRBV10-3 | AISDQIPSPLH
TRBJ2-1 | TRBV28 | ASSSTLAGRGLNEQF
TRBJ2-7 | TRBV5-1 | ASSLAGTSPYEQY
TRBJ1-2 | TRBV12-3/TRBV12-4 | ASSIRQGGYT
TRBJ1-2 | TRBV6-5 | ASSDDGTGLGYT
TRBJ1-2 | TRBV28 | ASSSTPSYYGYT
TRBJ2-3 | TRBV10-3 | AISKAGVGDTQY
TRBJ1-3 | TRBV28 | ASSVERNTIY
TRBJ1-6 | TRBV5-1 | ASSAGWGGSYNSPLH
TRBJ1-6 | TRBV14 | ASSPRTVNSPLH
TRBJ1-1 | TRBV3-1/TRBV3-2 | ASSQQDREAF
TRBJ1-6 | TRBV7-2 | ASRGLRPYNSPLH
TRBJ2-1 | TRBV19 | ASSGVAGVGEQF
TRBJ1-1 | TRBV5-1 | ASSFAAQNTEAF
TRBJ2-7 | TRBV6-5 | ASSSRTAGYEQY
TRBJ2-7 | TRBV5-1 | ASSARTGVKSYEQY
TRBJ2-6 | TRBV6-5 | ASSSQGISGANVLT
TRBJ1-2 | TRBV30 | AWSASDRGFYGYT
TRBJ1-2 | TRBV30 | AWSPGGGYGYT
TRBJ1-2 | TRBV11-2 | ASSLSGTVSYGYT
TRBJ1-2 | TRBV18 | ASSPGREVRYGYT
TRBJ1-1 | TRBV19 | ATAGRSNTEAF
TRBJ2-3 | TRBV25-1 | ASSLTSTALTDTQY
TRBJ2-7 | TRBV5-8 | ASSALLGVDEQY
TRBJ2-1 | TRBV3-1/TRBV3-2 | ASSQLAGGNEQF
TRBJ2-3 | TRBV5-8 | ASSPGLAGATDTQY
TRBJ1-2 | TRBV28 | ASSLIESGYT
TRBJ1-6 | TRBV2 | ASRLVRGENSPLH
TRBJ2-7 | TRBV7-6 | ASSLKTGGYEQY
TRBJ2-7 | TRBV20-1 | SAGGIYEQY